What follows is one TCR beta chain and its context. Its antigen is unknown. Base qualities were left out, and no much larger clone turns up one base away. The sample belongs to a study of blood T cell repertoires in COVID-19 (TCRdb year 2020). Regarding the study in general: Samples covering the acute and convalescent phases of COVID-19 were provided by collaborators in the United States, Italy and Spain. Where HLA class I and class II types were available, the types were taken from metadata supplied by the sample provider, not from assay-based typing. The repertoires were made available in a free public database intended to serve as a resource for research on the immune response to SARS-CoV-2. Subjects who had been exposed to COVID-19, were actively infected with it, or had recovered from it provided the deeply sampled blood TCRbeta repertoires that made up the dataset. The samples were drawn from the first 160 participants of the ongoing ImmuneRACE study and from roughly 1,300 subjects provided by 6 global collaborators. The sample metadata nearly always contained a de-identified subject ID, COVID-19 status, age in years and sex. The material from the prospective study consisted of cDNA or gDNA derived from T cells, B-cell-depleted T cells, or PBMCs.

Overall results and qualifications from the work: How much clinical and demographic metadata was included differed by source and by participant, and the metadata was provided uncurated.

Counted from cysteine to phenylalanine, this CDR3 has 22 amino acids. Only the CDR3 part of the read is kept: 66 bases, read in frame from the first base. V lost 2 bases and J lost 0 bases, and the count of bases not matched to a germline gene is 17. According to the germline V gene (reference sequence), CDR1 reads LGHDT and CDR2 reads YNNKEL. TCRbeta CDR3 regions were amplified from genomic DNA by means of the immunoSEQ Assay, a bias-controlled multiplex PCR. Per the original workflow: Nucleated cell counts per sample were estimated from amplification of reference gene primers within the assay. To quantify the absolute abundance of each unique TCRbeta CDR3 rearrangement, sequence reads were collapsed and filtered. For each sample, productive Simpson clonality was calculated by taking the square root of Simpson's diversity index across productive rearrangements. TCRdb retrieved this table from immuneACCESS and kept in-frame rearrangements only. Not all clones are present; in checked studies, unresolved V genes account for under half, and no reason is known for the remainder. The V and J calls and clone size were taken over from that table, and D and trimming were inferred from the DNA. The sample yields a few hundred thousand clones; more than 65% were counted once. The ten largest clones capture roughly 2.4% of the sample.

Whole blood was collected in K2EDTA tubes by collaborating institutions according to the institutions' own protocols. Collaborator samples were shipped for TCRbeta analysis as frozen whole blood, isolated PBMCs, or DNA extracted from either sample type. What was sequenced was peripheral blood. The sequence links TRBV3-1 (or the pseudogene TRBV3-2) to TRBJ2-7; the central 15 bases match TRBD2. The TCR originated in a woman aged 55-70 years with acute or convalescent COVID-19. The nucleotide sequence is TGTGCCAGCAGCCAAATCCCTGGGCTAGGACTAGCGGGGGGGAGATTCTCCTACGAGCAGTACTTC. Translated, it reads CASSQIPGLGLAGGRFSYEQYF.